One and the same sample provided the 14 T cell receptor beta chains below, sequenced in a study of T cells in Graves' hyperthyroidism and ophthalmopathy. What was amplified from RNA transcripts were TCR beta CDR3 regions. The HTBI primer set drove a first-round RT-PCR of the TCR CDR3. TCRdb re-derived calls from the multiplex PCR reads in MiXCR, one entry per CDR3 protein. Altogether around 380,000 distinct CDR3 sequences are present, roughly 13% being singletons, with the ten largest covering 20%. Specimen: blood. The receptors stem from a man in his thirties or forties with Graves' hyperthyroidism that later progressed to Graves' ophthalmopathy.

The V call is TRBV6-4, the J call TRBJ1-5, with TRBD1 matching 9 bases. Trimming removed 4 bases from V and 2 bases from J; junction bases left unmatched: 9. Germline V gene lookup returns CDR1 MRHNA and CDR2 SNTAGT. The CDR3 consists of 17 residues. The CDR3 is CASSVLTGGRGNQPQHF. CDR3 DNA: TGTGCCAGCAGTGTCCTGACAGGGGGAAGAGGCAATCAGCCCCAGCATTTT.

This clonotype was detected only a few times. The V gene is TRBV12-3 or TRBV12-4, the J gene TRBJ2-7, with 9 bases aligning to TRBD1. The V segment lost 5 bases and the J segment 7 bases; nucleotides outside the gene matches: 9. The CDR3 contains 14 residues. The CDR3 loop is CASSPLDRGWEQYF. The DNA for the CDR3 is TGTGCCAGCAGTCCCTTGGACAGGGGTTGGGAGCAGTACTTC.

The J gene is TRBJ1-5, the V gene TRBV30, with 7 bases that match TRBD1. The V and J ends lost 1 base and 4 bases, in that order; junction bases with no gene match: 4. The germline V gene has CDR1 GTSNPN and CDR2 SVGIG (reference sequence). The CDR3 is made up of 14 amino acids. The DNA of the CDR3 is TGTGCCTGGAGTGCGGGACAGACAAATCAGCCCCAGCATTTT. As protein: CAWSAGQTNQPQHF.

The chain uses TRBV10-3 and TRBJ2-5; D possibly corresponds to TRBD2 (7 bases). The length of the CDR3 is 14 residues. CDR1 is ENHRY and CDR2 is SYGVKD in the germline V gene. The V end was cut by 4 bases, the J end by 3 bases, with 12 bases between. The CDR3 spells CAISGGGDKETQYF. The DNA of the CDR3 is TGTGCCATCAGTGGAGGGGGGGACAAAGAGACCCAGTACTTC.

At least ten counts were recorded for this clonotype. The V call is TRBV15, the J call TRBJ1-1; 7 positions match TRBD1. Trimming took 0 bases from V and 4 from J; bases not matched to a gene: 8. The CDR3 contains 16 residues. CDR1 is LNHNV, CDR2 YYDKDF, per germline (reference sequence). CDR3 DNA: TGTGCCACCAGCAGAGATGAATGGGCAGGGGGCACTGAAGCTTTCTTT. This codes for CATSRDEWAGGTEAFF.

CDR3 amino acids: CASSAAGTEITDTQYF. In nucleotides, the CDR3 is TGTGCCAGCAGCGCCGCCGGGACCGAGATCACAGATACGCAGTATTTT. The V gene is TRBV13, the J gene TRBJ2-3, with D perhaps TRBD1 or TRBD2 (5 bases each). V was shortened by 5 bases and J by 2 bases, with 17 bases between the two germline ends. The CDR3 consists of 16 residues. From germline, CDR1 is PRHDT and CDR2 FYEKMQ (reference sequence).

This clonotype was detected a few times. The chain links TRBV28 to TRBJ1-6; the D is unclear. The CDR3 is made up of 14 amino acids. Trimming cost V 6 bases and J 7 bases, with 13 bases left between them. Germline CDR1 and CDR2: MDHEN and SYDVKM. The CDR3 DNA sequence: TGTGCCAGCAGCACCTTGGGATTAAATTCACCCCTCCACTTT. The encoded protein is CASSTLGLNSPLHF.

This clonotype was found a few times. The chain uses TRBV30 and TRBJ2-2, with D possibly being TRBD1 (6 bases). Germline CDR1 and CDR2: GTSNPN and SVGIG (reference sequence). This CDR3 is built from 14 residues. V was shortened by 0 bases and J by 4 bases, with 9 bases between the two germline ends. The CDR3 sequence: CAWSVAGATGELFF. For the CDR3, the DNA is TGTGCCTGGAGTGTTGCAGGGGCCACCGGGGAGCTGTTTTTT.

This clonotype was observed at least ten times. The chain carries TRBV28 and TRBJ2-1; D remains unclear. CDR1 MDHEN and CDR2 SYDVKM come from the germline V gene. The CDR3 loop spans 16 amino acids. The V end lost 1 base, the J end lost 0 bases, and 10 bases lay between the germline ends. CDR3 protein: CASSLSLDLSYNEQFF. The CDR3 nucleotides are TGTGCCAGCAGTTTATCGCTAGATCTCTCCTACAATGAGCAGTTCTTC.

The chain links TRBV4-1 to TRBJ2-4, with a weak D call TRBD1 (6 bases). The CDR3 has 18 residues. Germline lookup yields CDR1 MGHRA and CDR2 YSYEKL. The V gene lost 1 base and the J gene lost 1 base, with 17 bases spanning the gap. The CDR3 sequence is CASSQVPGQRRAKNIQYF. The CDR3, as DNA: TGCGCCAGCAGCCAAGTTCCCGGACAGCGGAGGGCCAAAAACATTCAGTACTTC.

Regarding this clonotype: A read error may produce the germline difference seen at one junction end. V and J are TRBV20-1 and TRBJ1-4; D call uncertain. The CDR3 covers 12 residues. Per the germline V gene, CDR1 is DFQATT and CDR2 is SNEGSKA (reference sequence). This chain's CDR3 is CGAERSNEKLFF. The CDR3 DNA follows: TGCGGTGCGGAGCGGAGTAATGAAAAACTGTTTTTT.

This clonotype occurred many times. The V and J genes are TRBV6-1 and TRBJ1-1; 8 bases align to TRBD1. Germline V lookup: CDR1 MNHNS, CDR2 SASEGT. This CDR3 comprises 15 residues. V trimming: 6 bases; J trimming: 1 base; junction bases outside the gene matches: 7. The CDR3 DNA follows: TGTGCCAGCAGGGGACAGGCCGGGAGGAACACTGAAGCTTTCTTT. Translation: CASRGQAGRNTEAFF.

This clonotype was found many times. The chain carries TRBV5-1 and TRBJ1-5; D is unclear. The CDR3 runs 15 residues. Trimming shortened V by 0 bases and J by 2 bases, and 9 bases separated the two germline ends. The germline V gene has CDR1 SGHRS and CDR2 YFSETQ. The CDR3 loop reads CASSLGQDGNQPQHF. As DNA, the CDR3 is TGCGCCAGCAGCTTGGGGCAGGATGGCAATCAGCCCCAGCATTTT.

In this sample, this clonotype turned up many times. This chain links TRBV9 with TRBJ1-1; no definite D call. V lost 2 bases, J lost 3 bases, and 8 bases lay in between. The length of the CDR3 is 13 residues. CDR1 is SGDLS and CDR2 is YYNGEE in the germline V gene. CDR3 region: CASSVGRDTEAFF. CDR3 bases: TGTGCCAGCAGCGTCGGCAGAGACACTGAAGCTTTCTTT.